The next 21 T cell receptor beta chains were all read from a single sample in a study of T-cell reconstitution after alpha-beta-depleted transplantation in children. Preparation of the TCRbeta library used unique molecular identifiers. From the PCR reads, TCRdb called clonotypes with MiXCR, one entry per CDR3 protein. The repertoire holds 330,000 or so distinct CDR3 sequences, with around a tenth as singletons. The material was PBMCs from the stem cell graft donor, obtained from the stem cell graft. The receptors shown here come from a human donor who donated a stem cell graft to a child with acute lymphoblastic leukemia.

This rearrangement joins TRBV5-1 to TRBJ1-1; TRBD1 matches 8 bases. V lost 0 bases, J lost 3 bases, and 7 bases stayed unmatched. Germline assignment: CDR1 SGHRS and CDR2 YFSETQ. The CDR3 runs to 16 residues. CDR3 protein: CASSLAGGGFYTEAFF. Written as DNA, the CDR3 is TGCGCCAGCAGCTTGGCAGGGGGCGGTTTTTACACTGAAGCTTTCTTT.

This clonotype was seen more than once but under ten times. V usage is TRBV12-3 or TRBV12-4 and J usage is TRBJ1-5, with D possibly TRBD1 on 6 matching bases. The CDR3 consists of 13 residues. V lost 3 bases to trimming and J lost 9 bases, with 12 bases between them. The CDR3 loop reads CASSFPGAGPQHF. The CDR3 coding sequence is TGTGCCAGCAGTTTCCCAGGGGCTGGGCCCCAGCATTTT.

V usage is TRBV12-3 or TRBV12-4 and J usage is TRBJ1-5, with TRBD1 matching over 7 bases. CDR3 length: 15 residues. After removal of 4 bases from V and 6 bases from J, the junction contained 9 bases not matched to a gene. CDR3 nucleotide sequence: TGTGCCAGCAGTTCCGCGACAGGGCGGGGTCAGCCCCAGCATTTT. It specifies CASSSATGRGQPQHF.

V usage is TRBV12-1 and J usage is TRBJ1-2; the tabulated D call, TRBD1, remains unverified against the DNA. TRBV12-1 is labeled a pseudogene. CDR3 length: 16 amino acids. In nucleotides, the CDR3 is TGTGCCAGCAGCTTGGAGACCCGGGACAGAGACTATGGCTACACCTTC. Protein product: CASSLETRDRDYGYTF.

This clonotype has a handful of counts. The chain has TRBV15 and TRBJ2-1; weak D call: TRBD2 (7 bases). Per the germline V gene, CDR1 is LNHNV and CDR2 is YYDKDF (reference sequence). CDR3 length: 16 residues. Between the trimmed V and J ends, which lost 1 base and 7 bases, there was a span of 17 bases. Here the CDR3 DNA reads TGTGCCACCAGCAGAGTAGGGGGGGGAGGACAAAATGAGCAGTTCTTC. As protein: CATSRVGGGGQNEQFF. Full variable domain (missing parts from reference TRBV15 and TRBJ2-1): DAMVIQNPRYQVTQFGKPVTLSCSQTLNHNVMYWYQQKSSQAPKLLFHYYDKDFNNEADTPDNFQSRRPNTSFCFLDIRSPGLGDTAMYLCATSRVGGGGQNEQFFGPGTRLTVL.

This clonotype has ten or more counts. At one end the junction does not follow the germline gene, possibly because of a read error. The CDR3 loop reads CASSKELQTYEQYF. The CDR3 region has the DNA TGTGCCAGCAGCAAAGAACTACAGACCTACGAGCAGTACTTC. V and J are TRBV3-1 and TRBJ2-7; unclear D gene. The CDR3 runs 14 residues. CDR1 LGHDT and CDR2 YNNKEL come from the germline V gene (reference sequence).

This clonotype was detected many times. The chain couples TRBV29-1 to TRBJ1-1; possibly TRBD1 for D (6 bases). Trimming took 4 bases from V and 6 from J, leaving 24 bases between them. The CDR3 has 16 residues. The germline gives CDR1 SQVTM, CDR2 ANQGSEA. CDR3 sequence (DNA): TGCAGCGTTGTACCAGGGGTTTCCTTAATTGGTTCTGAAGCTTTCTTT. Residues: CSVVPGVSLIGSEAFF.

This clonotype was detected ten times or more. The chain carries TRBV4-3 and TRBJ2-7; D is unclear. CDR1 is LGHNA, CDR2 YSLEER, per germline. The CDR3 is made up of 15 amino acids. V lost 4 bases and J lost 0, with 13 bases in between. The CDR3 DNA follows: TGCGCCAGCAGCCCCTCATCGGGCTCCTCCTACGAGCAGTACTTC. Translating it yields CASSPSSGSSYEQYF.

This clonotype was detected a few times. The V gene is TRBV20-1, the J gene TRBJ2-5; D remains ambiguous. V lost 4 bases and J lost 5, with 8 bases in between. Germline V gene sequence: CDR1 DFQATT, CDR2 SNEGSKA (reference sequence). The CDR3 has 11 amino acids. The CDR3 sequence: CSAIVSETQYF. Here the CDR3 DNA reads TGCAGTGCTATTGTCTCGGAGACCCAGTACTTC.

This clonotype was counted only a few times. This chain connects TRBV29-1 to TRBJ2-3; possible D gene TRBD1, 5 bases. The CDR3 runs to 16 residues. V dropped 3 bases and J dropped 1 base, with 17 bases sitting between them. Germline loops: CDR1 SQVTM, CDR2 ANQGSEA. In nucleotides, the CDR3 is TGCAGCGTTGATACCCAGGGTCCAAGCGGCACAGATACGCAGTATTTT. It yields the protein CSVDTQGPSGTDTQYF.

The chain recombines TRBV10-3 with TRBJ2-1; the match to TRBD2 covers 8 bases. Germline CDR1 reads ENHRY; CDR2 reads SYGVKD. The CDR3 is 18 amino acids. Trimming removed 0 bases from V and 8 bases from J; junction bases left unmatched: 15. CDR3 in amino acids: CAISESLAVGPGPHEQFF. The CDR3 coding sequence is TGTGCCATCAGTGAGTCACTAGCGGTAGGGCCCGGACCCCATGAGCAGTTCTTC.

This clonotype occurred a few times. The genes are TRBV12-3 or TRBV12-4 and TRBJ2-6, with 9 nucleotides matching TRBD2. This CDR3 is 17 amino acids long. V lost 4 bases and J lost 4; bases outside the gene matches: 8. The CDR3 loop is CASSSGSGSPGANVLTF. The DNA of the CDR3 is TGTGCCAGCAGTTCTGGTAGCGGGAGTCCCGGGGCCAACGTCCTGACTTTC.

This clonotype was detected only a few times. The rearrangement links TRBV12-3 or TRBV12-4 to TRBJ2-5, with TRBD2 matching 11 bases. V was clipped by 4 bases and J by 5 bases; unmatched bases: 21. The CDR3 is 20 residues long. The CDR3 DNA sequence: TGTGCCAGCAGTTATTTAGAATTGGTAGCGGGAGGGCCGGGGATGGAGACCCAGTACTTC. It yields the protein CASSYLELVAGGPGMETQYF.

This clonotype was seen a handful of times. The chain combines TRBV12-3 or TRBV12-4 with TRBJ2-7; TRBD2 matches 11 bases. V lost 7 bases, J lost 2 bases, and 4 bases stayed unmatched. This CDR3 comprises 14 residues. The CDR3 bases are TGTGCCAGCACATGGACTAGCGGGCCCTACGAGCAGTACTTC. It codes for CASTWTSGPYEQYF.

The table lists this clonotype with a few counts. The rearrangement joins TRBV29-1 to TRBJ1-4; unclear D gene. Germline CDR1 is SQVTM and CDR2 is ANQGSEA. CDR3 size: 11 residues. The germline V and J ends were trimmed by 6 bases and 7 bases, with 9 bases remaining between them. Written as DNA, the CDR3 is TGCAGCGTCCAGGAATTTGAAAAACTGTTTTTT. Translating it yields CSVQEFEKLFF. The whole variable domain, remainder taken from reference TRBV29-1 and TRBJ1-4, is SAVISQKPSRDICQRGTSLTIQCQVDSQVTMMFWYRQQPGQSLTLIATANQGSEATYESGFVIDKFPISRPNLTFSTLTVSNMSPEDSSIYLCSVQEFEKLFFGSGTQLSVL.

CDR3 sequence (DNA): TGTGCCAGCAGTGATGGAGGGCCGCCCTACAATGAGCAGTTCTTC. Translation: CASSDGGPPYNEQFF. V gene TRBV6-4 combines with J gene TRBJ2-1; D possibly corresponds to TRBD2 (6 bases). V dropped 3 bases and J dropped 2 bases, with 11 bases sitting between them. The CDR3 loop spans 15 amino acids. The V gene's germline CDR1 is MRHNA and CDR2 SNTAGT.

This clonotype was detected many times. The V and J genes are TRBV12-3 or TRBV12-4 and TRBJ2-3, with a tentative D call TRBD1 (6 bases). CDR3 size: 17 residues. The V end was cut by 5 bases, the J end by 3 bases, with 21 bases between. CDR3 in amino acids: CASSPRVNRVSTDTQYF. The CDR3 coding sequence is TGTGCCAGCAGTCCTAGAGTTAACAGGGTTTCGACAGATACGCAGTATTTT.

In this sample, this clonotype turned up a few times. The chain couples TRBV12-3 or TRBV12-4 to TRBJ2-3; weak D call: TRBD2 (6 bases). This CDR3 has 13 residues. The ends were cut back, 10 bases at V and 6 bases at J, with 17 bases in the middle. CDR3 sequence (DNA): TGTGCCACCTCGACTAGTTGGGGGGATACGCAGTATTTT. Its translation is CATSTSWGDTQYF.

In this sample, this clonotype turned up many times. The chain employs TRBV5-1 and TRBJ1-2; 7 nucleotides agree with TRBD1. The CDR3 loop spans 15 amino acids. CDR1 and CDR2 from the germline V gene are SGHRS and YFSETQ. V gave up 4 bases and J gave up 0 bases; unmatched junction bases: 6. CDR3 DNA: TGCGCCAGCAGCGACCCGGGACAGACTAACTATGGCTACACCTTC. Its translation is CASSDPGQTNYGYTF.

This chain connects TRBV7-2 to TRBJ2-7, with 10 bases identical to TRBD1. The CDR3 runs 15 residues. The germline V gene has CDR1 SGHTA and CDR2 FQGNSA. V was clipped by 5 bases and J by 2 bases; unmatched bases: 6. CDR3 protein: CASSAQTGGTYEQYF. CDR3 coding DNA: TGTGCCAGCAGCGCCCAGACAGGGGGCACCTACGAGCAGTACTTC.

This clonotype has a handful of counts. The rearrangement joins TRBV6-2 or TRBV6-3 to TRBJ2-7, with D possibly being TRBD1 or TRBD2 (6 bases each). Germline CDR1 MNHEY, CDR2 SVGEGT. The CDR3 has 15 amino acids. Trimming stripped 6 bases from V and 2 bases from J, with 17 bases between. CDR3 nucleotides: TGTGCCAGCAGAGGAGGGGGGACTGTCACCTACGAGCAGTACTTC. It translates to CASRGGGTVTYEQYF.